This T cell receptor beta chain emerged from a study of blood T cell repertoires in COVID-19. Looking at the study overall: Sites in the United States, Italy and Spain provided acute and convalescent COVID-19 samples.

Sequenced by immunoSEQ multiplex PCR; TCRdb stores in-frame clones only, minus some. This repertoire shows 200,000 to 250,000 clones, 80% found once; its top ten account for about 7%. Germline CDR1 is SNHLY and CDR2 is FYNNEI. After removal of 5 bases from V and 1 base from J, the junction contained 0 bases not matched to a gene. There are 13 residues in the CDR3. Which cohort a participant joined came from the clinical history participants gave. The chain uses TRBV2 and TRBJ2-7, with 9 bases lining up with TRBD2. The clonotype originates from a middle-aged woman with acute COVID-19. Material: PBMCs or T cells enriched from blood (not recorded which). This CDR3 reads CASSLAGSYEQYF. CDR3 nucleotides: TGTGCCAGCAGTCTAGCGGGGTCCTACGAGCAGTACTTC.